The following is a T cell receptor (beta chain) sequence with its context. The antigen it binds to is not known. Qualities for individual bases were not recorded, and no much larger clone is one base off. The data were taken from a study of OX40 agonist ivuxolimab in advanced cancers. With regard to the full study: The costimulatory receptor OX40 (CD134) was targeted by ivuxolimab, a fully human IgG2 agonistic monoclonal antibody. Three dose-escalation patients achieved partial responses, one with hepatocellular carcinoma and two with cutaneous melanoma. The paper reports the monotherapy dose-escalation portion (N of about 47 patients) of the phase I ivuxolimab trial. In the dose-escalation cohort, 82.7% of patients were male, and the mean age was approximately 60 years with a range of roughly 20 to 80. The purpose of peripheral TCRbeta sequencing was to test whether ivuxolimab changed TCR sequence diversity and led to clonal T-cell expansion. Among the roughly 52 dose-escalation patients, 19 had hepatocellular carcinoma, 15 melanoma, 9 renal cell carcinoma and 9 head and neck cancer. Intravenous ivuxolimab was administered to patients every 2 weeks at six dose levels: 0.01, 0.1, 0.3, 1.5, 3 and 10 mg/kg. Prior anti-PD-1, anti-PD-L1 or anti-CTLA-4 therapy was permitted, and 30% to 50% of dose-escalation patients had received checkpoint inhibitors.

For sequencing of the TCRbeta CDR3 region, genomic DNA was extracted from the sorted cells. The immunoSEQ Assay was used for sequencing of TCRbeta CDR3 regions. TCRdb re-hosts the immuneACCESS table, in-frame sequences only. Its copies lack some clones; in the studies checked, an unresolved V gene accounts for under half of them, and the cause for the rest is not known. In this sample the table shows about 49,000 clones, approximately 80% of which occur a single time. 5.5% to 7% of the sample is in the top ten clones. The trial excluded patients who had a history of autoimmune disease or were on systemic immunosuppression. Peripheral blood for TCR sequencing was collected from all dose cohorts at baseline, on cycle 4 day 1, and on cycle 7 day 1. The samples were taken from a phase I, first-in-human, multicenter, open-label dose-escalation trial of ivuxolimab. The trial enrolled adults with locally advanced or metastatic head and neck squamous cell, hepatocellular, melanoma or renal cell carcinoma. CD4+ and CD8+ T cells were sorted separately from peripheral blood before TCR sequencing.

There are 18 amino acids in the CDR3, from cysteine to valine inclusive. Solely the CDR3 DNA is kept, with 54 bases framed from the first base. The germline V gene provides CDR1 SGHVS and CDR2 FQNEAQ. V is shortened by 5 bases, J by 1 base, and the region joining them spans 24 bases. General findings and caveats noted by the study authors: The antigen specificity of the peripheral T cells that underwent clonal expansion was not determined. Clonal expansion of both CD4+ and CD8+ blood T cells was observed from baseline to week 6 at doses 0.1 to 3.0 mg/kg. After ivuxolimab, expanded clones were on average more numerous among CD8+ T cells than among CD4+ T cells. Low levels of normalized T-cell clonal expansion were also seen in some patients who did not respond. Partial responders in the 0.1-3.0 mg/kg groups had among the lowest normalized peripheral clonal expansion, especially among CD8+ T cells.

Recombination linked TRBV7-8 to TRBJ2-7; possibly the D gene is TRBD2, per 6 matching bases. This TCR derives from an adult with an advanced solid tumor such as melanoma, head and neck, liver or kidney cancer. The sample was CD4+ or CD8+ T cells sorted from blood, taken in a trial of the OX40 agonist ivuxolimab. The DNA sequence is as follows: TGTGCCAGCAGCCCGGGACTCCATCCCTACATTATTTCCTACGAGCAGTACGTC. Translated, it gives CASSPGLHPYIISYEQYV.